The sequence of this TCR beta chain was determined in a study of T cell changes during pregnancy in multiple sclerosis (dated by TCRdb to about 2019). About the study as a whole: The study examined how the T cell repertoire changed over the course of pregnancy in women with multiple sclerosis.

As regards this clone: Its target antigen remains unknown. Base-call qualities are not available, and no considerably larger clone is one nucleotide away.

Receptors were amplified or captured by the immunoSEQ multiplex PCR assay. Sourced from immuneACCESS, this table was stored by TCRdb with only in-frame sequences that have V and J called. A share of the clones is absent; for the studies checked, an unresolved V gene accounts for under half, and the remainder has no known explanation. A total of under 75,000 clones appear in this sample, about 93% of them only once. Almost 0.3% of the sample comes from the top ten. From the germline V gene, CDR1 is SQVTM and CDR2 is ANQGSEA. Counted from cysteine to phenylalanine, this CDR3 has 12 amino acids. This entry keeps only the CDR3 DNA: 36 bases, framed from base 1. Compared with germline, V lacks 8 bases and J lacks 3 bases; bases without a gene match: 4.

Here the chain combines TRBV29-1 and TRBJ1-1; 9 central bases correspond to TRBD1. The receptor comes from a female donor with multiple sclerosis, enrolled in a pregnancy study. The source was CD4+ T cells from peripheral blood mononuclear cells, collected after pregnancy. The CDR3 reads as follows: CSSWDRDTEAFF. The base sequence is TGCAGCTCCTGGGACAGGGACACTGAAGCTTTCTTT.